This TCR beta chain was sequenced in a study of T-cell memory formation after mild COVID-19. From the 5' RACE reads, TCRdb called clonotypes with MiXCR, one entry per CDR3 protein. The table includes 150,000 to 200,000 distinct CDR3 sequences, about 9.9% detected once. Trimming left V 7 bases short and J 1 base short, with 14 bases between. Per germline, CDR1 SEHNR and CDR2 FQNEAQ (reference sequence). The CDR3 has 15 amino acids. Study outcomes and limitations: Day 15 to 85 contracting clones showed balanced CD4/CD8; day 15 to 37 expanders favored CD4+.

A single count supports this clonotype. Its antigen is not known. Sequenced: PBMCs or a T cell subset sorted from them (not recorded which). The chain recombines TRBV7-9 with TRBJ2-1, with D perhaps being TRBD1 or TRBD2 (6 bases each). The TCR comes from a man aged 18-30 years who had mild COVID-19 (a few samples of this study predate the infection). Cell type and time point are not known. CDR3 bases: TGTGCCAGCACCAAACCGGGGGCGTCCTACAATGAGCAGTTCTTC. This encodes CASTKPGASYNEQFF.